This T cell receptor beta chain was documented in a study of multiple sclerosis patients with progressive multifocal leukoencephalopathy. Using immunoSEQ multiplex PCR, the repertoire was profiled, and TCRdb retains in-frame clones only, with some absent. The table includes roughly 32,000 clones, roughly 87% detected once. Sample time point: time of PML onset. V was clipped by 1 base and J by 7 bases, with 10 bases between them. This CDR3 contains 12 residues. CDR1 and CDR2 from the germline V gene are SQVTM and ANQGSEA. This TCR was recovered from a human donor with progressive multifocal leukoencephalopathy. The chain joins TRBV29-1 to TRBJ1-2; a possible D gene is TRBD1 (6 bases). The specimen was PBMCs, collected from a patient treated with natalizumab. This chain's CDR3 is CSVEGTACGYTF. DNA for the CDR3: TGCAGCGTTGAAGGGACAGCGTGTGGCTACACCTTC.